The 3 T cell receptor beta chains below all came from one sample that was sequenced in a study of shared clonotypes between healthy human individuals. Sequencing used immunoSEQ multiplex PCR; TCRdb keeps in-frame clones, though not all of them. Of some 1.5 million clones in the sample, roughly 96% were seen once. Sample: naive CD4+ T cells sorted from blood. Sample subset: CD45RA+ positively selected. Receptors originate from a man between 25 and 39 years old in good health.

The rearrangement joins TRBV14 to TRBJ2-4; no definite D call. The ends were cut back, 0 bases at V and 7 bases at J, with 16 bases in the middle. Germline V gene sequence: CDR1 SGHDN, CDR2 FVKESK. There are 16 residues in the CDR3. The CDR3 loop is CASSQDALVGMNIQYF. CDR3 nucleotide sequence: TGTGCCAGCAGCCAAGATGCCCTAGTGGGAATGAACATTCAGTACTTC.

J is TRBJ2-1 and V is TRBV5-4; D not resolved. V lost 2 bases to trimming and J lost 0 bases, with 12 bases between them. There are 16 residues in the CDR3. Germline values: CDR1 SGHNT, CDR2 YYREEE (reference sequence). CDR3 nucleotide sequence: TGTGCCAGCAGCTTAACGGTACAAAGCTCCTACAATGAGCAGTTCTTC. It is translated as CASSLTVQSSYNEQFF.

J is TRBJ2-1 and V is TRBV10-3; maybe TRBD2 (6 bases). V was clipped by 3 bases and J by 2 bases, with 8 bases between them. The CDR3 contains 14 residues. From germline, CDR1 is ENHRY and CDR2 SYGVKD. CDR3 residues: CAISDREPYNEQFF. The CDR3 nucleotides are TGTGCCATCAGTGACCGGGAGCCCTACAATGAGCAGTTCTTC.